This TCR beta chain emerged from a study of shared T cell receptors in the human thymus. Clones were read by immunoSEQ multiplex PCR, and TCRdb kept only the in-frame ones, dropping some. Among around 340,000 clones, over 90% were seen once, and the ten largest hold about 0.02%. CDR1 is MDHEN and CDR2 is SYDVKM in the germline V gene. V lost 6 bases and J 2 bases, leaving 11 bases between the germline ends. This CDR3 contains 14 residues. This sequence was found in a human donor. The sequencing sample was made of thymocytes. The genes are TRBV28 and TRBJ2-1, with D unresolved. The CDR3 DNA sequence: TGTGCCAGCAGGGTCAGTGGAGCCTACAATGAGCAGTTCTTC. As protein: CASRVSGAYNEQFF.